Sequencing of this T cell receptor beta chain was carried out in a study of vaccination and CD4 T cells after COVID-19. Study-wide background: The post-vaccine samples came a median 72 days after dose two (range 14 to 241).

Trimming removed 5 bases from V and 9 bases from J, with 15 bases in between. Germline values: CDR1 SGHVS, CDR2 FQNEAQ. The CDR3 has 13 residues. This clonotype was counted between two and nine times. Its antigen is currently unknown. Findings and caveats of the study: Only after vaccination were a median approximately 86% of convalescents' reactive clones seen.

Once obtained from cultured CD4+ T cells, the DNA was sequenced using the Oncomine TCR Beta short-read assay. Using the QIAamp micro DNA kit, genomic DNA was extracted from the CD4+ T cells that had been cultured. TCRdb re-derived calls from the PCR reads in MiXCR, one entry per CDR3 protein. The sample has about 10,000 distinct CDR3 sequences, around 37% seen once; the top ten hold 25% to 30%. Treatment given: approximately nine-day PBMC culture with coronavirus spike peptide pools or control peptides (ViraFEST assay). The unexposed donor provided CD4+ T cells, which were taken before the COVID-19 pandemic (2011-2018). Using peptide pools, antigen-specific T cells were expanded in ViraFEST before TCRs were sequenced.

The sequencing input was CD4+ T cells from blood, cultured in vitro. The rearrangement joins TRBV7-8 to TRBJ2-3, with D tentatively TRBD2 (5 bases). This clonotype was obtained from a human donor in good health. The CDR3 coding sequence is TGTGCCAGCAGCCGATTCGAGGGCCGAACGCAGTATTTT. Protein sequence: CASSRFEGRTQYF.